This TCR beta chain comes out of a study of shared clonotypes between healthy human individuals. Comments on this clone: As yet, its antigen is unknown.

HIV-negative, healthy adults without recent acute infections or vaccinations were the donors. Methods used by the authors: Without quality scores, immunoSEQ junctional reads could not be filtered like full-length reads. Sequenced by immunoSEQ multiplex PCR; TCRdb stores in-frame clones only, minus some. Clonal size and the V and J genes are those of that table, whereas D and trimming came from the DNA. The sample records some 650,000 clones, less than 98% being singletons. The study's findings and limits: A generally larger estimated richness was seen in naive subsets than in memory subsets. Few donors restricted represented genetic and exposure-history diversity.

The germline CDR1 and CDR2 sequences are MDHEN and SYDVKM. The CDR3 contains 13 residues. V lost 2 bases and J lost 5, with 9 bases in between. The sequence was obtained from a woman in her 30s in good health. Sample: naive CD4+ T cells sorted from blood. The subset here: CD45RA+ positively selected. The chain joins TRBV28 to TRBJ1-2; no clear D gene. CDR3 in amino acids: CASSLPEQYGYTF. As DNA, the CDR3 is TGTGCCAGCAGTTTACCCGAGCAATATGGCTACACCTTC.